This is a list of T cell receptor beta chains from one sample in a study of T cell repertoires in cytomegalovirus infection. No cognate antigen is known for these TCRs. TCRdb ran MiXCR on the reads and lists one entry per CDR3 protein. The sample contains about 110,000 distinct CDR3 sequences, around 31% of which appear only once. Source: CD8+ T cells from cultured PBMCs, taken from culture after CMV antigen stimulation. The receptor set was obtained from a human donor in good health (CMV status not recorded). Some clones in this sample may be carry-over from other donors' samples. Each CDR3 is given without its conserved first and last residue. Each record gives: V gene, clone size, D gene, CDR3 length, J gene, CDR3 protein. The D gene is left open where the match is weak. Size values are once, few and many counts, or a class for expanded clones, and some rows have none.

v_call: TRBV19; clone_size: NA; d_call: NA; cdr3_length: 13; j_call: TRBJ2-7; cdr3_aa: ASSIAAGVHHEQY
v_call: TRBV5-6; clone_size: NA; d_call: NA; cdr3_length: 13; j_call: TRBJ2-1; cdr3_aa: ASSWGQGLSNEQF
v_call: TRBV27; clone_size: NA; d_call: NA; cdr3_length: 10; j_call: TRBJ1-5; cdr3_aa: ASGGSQWPQH
v_call: TRBV7-9; clone_size: NA; d_call: NA; cdr3_length: 13; j_call: TRBJ1-6; cdr3_aa: ASSFWTQNNSPLH
v_call: TRBV20-1; clone_size: many; d_call: TRBD1; cdr3_length: 12; j_call: TRBJ2-3; cdr3_aa: SASGTVDTDTQY
v_call: TRBV7-9; clone_size: few; d_call: NA; cdr3_length: 11; j_call: TRBJ1-1; cdr3_aa: ASSADTNTEAF
v_call: TRBV3-1; clone_size: many; d_call: TRBD2; cdr3_length: 14; j_call: TRBJ2-1; cdr3_aa: ASSPRTSLNHNEQF
v_call: TRBV5-6; clone_size: medium-sized; d_call: TRBD1; cdr3_length: 14; j_call: TRBJ1-5; cdr3_aa: ASSRRAQGNYQPQH
v_call: TRBV12-3/TRBV12-4; clone_size: NA; d_call: NA; cdr3_length: 10; j_call: TRBJ2-3; cdr3_aa: ASSLNPDTQY
v_call: TRBV9; clone_size: NA; d_call: NA; cdr3_length: 13; j_call: TRBJ2-7; cdr3_aa: ASSVTDGIPYEQY
v_call: TRBV5-6; clone_size: NA; d_call: NA; cdr3_length: 15; j_call: TRBJ1-2; cdr3_aa: ASSPLWGTMSNYGYT
v_call: TRBV7-6; clone_size: NA; d_call: NA; cdr3_length: 12; j_call: TRBJ2-5; cdr3_aa: ASCLDSYQETQY
v_call: TRBV2; clone_size: NA; d_call: NA; cdr3_length: 11; j_call: TRBJ2-1; cdr3_aa: ASSEAISGEQF
v_call: TRBV27; clone_size: NA; d_call: TRBD2; cdr3_length: 15; j_call: TRBJ2-2; cdr3_aa: ASSPIGAGGNTGELF
v_call: TRBV4-1; clone_size: few; d_call: NA; cdr3_length: 13; j_call: TRBJ2-7; cdr3_aa: ASSQGQLSSYEQY
v_call: TRBV5-6; clone_size: NA; d_call: NA; cdr3_length: 14; j_call: TRBJ2-5; cdr3_aa: ASSGGGGAPAETQY
v_call: TRBV24-1; clone_size: NA; d_call: NA; cdr3_length: 11; j_call: TRBJ1-2; cdr3_aa: ATSGDPHGGYT
v_call: TRBV6-5; clone_size: NA; d_call: TRBD1; cdr3_length: 12; j_call: TRBJ2-3; cdr3_aa: ASSYSGQGDTQY
v_call: TRBV7-9; clone_size: few; d_call: NA; cdr3_length: 12; j_call: TRBJ2-1; cdr3_aa: ASSTGHHHNEQF
v_call: TRBV12-3/TRBV12-4; clone_size: many; d_call: TRBD1; cdr3_length: 11; j_call: TRBJ1-1; cdr3_aa: ASSTGGLTEAF
v_call: TRBV19; clone_size: few; d_call: TRBD2; cdr3_length: 13; j_call: TRBJ2-5; cdr3_aa: ASSIDGGTQETQY
v_call: TRBV7-2; clone_size: few; d_call: TRBD2; cdr3_length: 14; j_call: TRBJ2-1; cdr3_aa: ASTSGGLAGGNEQF
v_call: TRBV7-2; clone_size: many; d_call: TRBD2; cdr3_length: 14; j_call: TRBJ2-3; cdr3_aa: ASSTIAGGLADTQY
v_call: TRBV27; clone_size: NA; d_call: TRBD1; cdr3_length: 12; j_call: TRBJ1-6; cdr3_aa: ASSLGTDYSPLH
v_call: TRBV29-1; clone_size: NA; d_call: NA; cdr3_length: 12; j_call: TRBJ1-5; cdr3_aa: SAMNGYGNQPQH
v_call: TRBV5-6; clone_size: NA; d_call: NA; cdr3_length: 11; j_call: TRBJ2-5; cdr3_aa: ASSPQGQETQY
v_call: TRBV27; clone_size: few; d_call: NA; cdr3_length: 12; j_call: TRBJ2-5; cdr3_aa: ASSLSRGEETQY
v_call: TRBV19; clone_size: NA; d_call: NA; cdr3_length: 13; j_call: TRBJ2-1; cdr3_aa: ASTPGQSSYNEQF
v_call: TRBV12-3/TRBV12-4; clone_size: many; d_call: NA; cdr3_length: 10; j_call: TRBJ2-7; cdr3_aa: ASSLGGGEQY
v_call: TRBV27; clone_size: NA; d_call: NA; cdr3_length: 11; j_call: TRBJ1-6; cdr3_aa: ASTGSLGSPLH
v_call: TRBV27; clone_size: few; d_call: NA; cdr3_length: 12; j_call: TRBJ2-7; cdr3_aa: ASGWSGSLYEQY
v_call: TRBV14; clone_size: NA; d_call: NA; cdr3_length: 11; j_call: TRBJ1-1; cdr3_aa: ASSQVSSGEAF
v_call: TRBV7-8; clone_size: few; d_call: TRBD1; cdr3_length: 14; j_call: TRBJ2-3; cdr3_aa: ASSLFRGRLLDTQY
v_call: TRBV7-9; clone_size: NA; d_call: NA; cdr3_length: 9; j_call: TRBJ1-1; cdr3_aa: ASSLARGAF
v_call: TRBV11-2; clone_size: many; d_call: NA; cdr3_length: 9; j_call: TRBJ2-7; cdr3_aa: ASSLIDEQY
v_call: TRBV9; clone_size: NA; d_call: TRBD1; cdr3_length: 14; j_call: TRBJ1-1; cdr3_aa: ASSGGQGMTNTEAF
v_call: TRBV7-8; clone_size: NA; d_call: TRBD1; cdr3_length: 11; j_call: TRBJ1-2; cdr3_aa: ASSPGTANGYT
v_call: TRBV7-2; clone_size: many; d_call: TRBD2; cdr3_length: 15; j_call: TRBJ2-3; cdr3_aa: ASRPGLAGVRTDTQY
v_call: TRBV5-1; clone_size: NA; d_call: TRBD1; cdr3_length: 11; j_call: TRBJ1-1; cdr3_aa: ASSTGTGGLAF
v_call: TRBV19; clone_size: few; d_call: TRBD1; cdr3_length: 13; j_call: TRBJ2-3; cdr3_aa: ASSPGQGTWDTQY
v_call: TRBV19; clone_size: NA; d_call: NA; cdr3_length: 11; j_call: TRBJ1-1; cdr3_aa: ASTVSLNTEAF
v_call: TRBV27; clone_size: many; d_call: NA; cdr3_length: 12; j_call: TRBJ2-2; cdr3_aa: ASSLAVNTGELF
v_call: TRBV7-9; clone_size: many; d_call: NA; cdr3_length: 11; j_call: TRBJ2-7; cdr3_aa: ASSPGLPYEQY
v_call: TRBV12-5; clone_size: NA; d_call: NA; cdr3_length: 10; j_call: TRBJ1-1; cdr3_aa: ASGLLRTEAF
v_call: TRBV7-9; clone_size: NA; d_call: NA; cdr3_length: 10; j_call: TRBJ1-1; cdr3_aa: ASSLETVEAF
v_call: TRBV4-1; clone_size: NA; d_call: NA; cdr3_length: 16; j_call: TRBJ2-6; cdr3_aa: ASSQPEDWPTGANVLT
v_call: TRBV9; clone_size: few; d_call: NA; cdr3_length: 11; j_call: TRBJ1-1; cdr3_aa: ASSSHGNTEAF
v_call: TRBV12-3/TRBV12-4; clone_size: NA; d_call: TRBD2; cdr3_length: 15; j_call: TRBJ2-2; cdr3_aa: ASSSRGLAGPTGELF
v_call: TRBV6-5; clone_size: few; d_call: NA; cdr3_length: 14; j_call: TRBJ1-1; cdr3_aa: ASSYGPVQVNTEAF
v_call: TRBV7-6; clone_size: NA; d_call: NA; cdr3_length: 13; j_call: TRBJ2-3; cdr3_aa: ASSFLDSSTDTQY
v_call: TRBV5-6; clone_size: NA; d_call: TRBD2; cdr3_length: 15; j_call: TRBJ2-7; cdr3_aa: ASSLASGGQWSYEQY
v_call: TRBV27; clone_size: NA; d_call: NA; cdr3_length: 12; j_call: TRBJ1-1; cdr3_aa: ASGIGRMNTVAF
v_call: TRBV7-9; clone_size: few; d_call: TRBD1; cdr3_length: 13; j_call: TRBJ1-2; cdr3_aa: ASSFGQGEGYGYT
v_call: TRBV29-1; clone_size: NA; d_call: NA; cdr3_length: 10; j_call: TRBJ2-7; cdr3_aa: SVEGRGREQY